A single T cell receptor (beta chain) is shown here with its context. As yet, its antigen is unknown. This record comes from a study of cytomegalovirus exposure and HLA in healthy donors. General study points: The classifier, whose performance was assessed in both the original and validation cohorts, reportedly diagnosed cytomegalovirus status with high specificity and sensitivity.

Germline V CDR1 and CDR2: MNHNY, SVGAGI (reference sequence). The CDR3 has 16 residues. V shed 7 bases and J 2 bases; nucleotides not matched to a gene: 10. PCR primers comprised 60 Vbeta and 13 Jbeta primers. The data were produced by immunoSEQ multiplex PCR, yet TCRdb's version contains in-frame clones alone and is incomplete. The table has some 130,000 clones, around 73% seen once. This TCR was recovered from a female donor in good health and CMV-seronegative. This rearrangement joins TRBV6-6 to TRBJ1-5; 8 bases are a match to TRBD1. Sequencing was carried out using PBMCs. This chain's CDR3 is CASTYRQGAGNQPQHF. The CDR3 DNA sequence: TGTGCCAGCACCTACAGGCAGGGGGCAGGCAATCAGCCCCAGCATTTT.